A single sample is the source of the 25 T cell receptor beta chains below, sequenced in a study of shared clonotypes between healthy human individuals. CD45RO negativity and positive selection for CCR7 defined naive CD8 cells, a population that excluded terminally differentiated effector memory CD45RA+ cells. Using immunoSEQ multiplex PCR, the repertoire was profiled, and TCRdb retains in-frame clones only, with some absent. The table has more than 500,000 clones, about 95% seen once. Material: naive CD8+ T cells sorted from blood. These receptors were taken from a woman aged 25-40 years in good health.

This clone was seen only once. V gene TRBV27 combines with J gene TRBJ2-1; 9 positions match TRBD2. The CDR3 runs 15 residues. The germline CDR1 and CDR2 sequences are MNHEY and SMNVEV (reference sequence). Trimming cost V 2 bases and J 9 bases; bases outside gene matches: 8. The CDR3 region has the DNA TGTGCCAGCAGTTTACGCGGGAGGGGGGCCGGTGAGCAGTTCTTC. Residues: CASSLRGRGAGEQFF.

The chain carries TRBV6-6 and TRBJ1-5; 7 bases align to TRBD1. The germline V gene has CDR1 MNHNY and CDR2 SVGAGI (reference sequence). The length of the CDR3 is 14 residues. Trimming removed 5 bases from V and 2 bases from J; junction bases left unmatched: 3. The CDR3 loop reads CASSQGQRNQPQHF. The DNA of the CDR3 is TGTGCCAGCAGTCAGGGACAGCGCAATCAGCCCCAGCATTTT.

V and J are TRBV7-9 and TRBJ1-4; no clear D gene. Germline-derived CDR1 and CDR2 are SEHNR and FQNEAQ (reference sequence). This CDR3 contains 13 residues. V was shortened by 4 bases and J by 8 bases, with 11 bases between the two germline ends. CDR3 nucleotides: TGTGCCAGCAGCTCCCCGACCGGGGAAAAACTGTTTTTT. Its translation is CASSSPTGEKLFF.

CDR3 region: CSVERGTGEWSTEAFF. The DNA of the CDR3 is TGCAGCGTTGAACGCGGGACAGGGGAGTGGAGCACTGAAGCTTTCTTT. The rearrangement uses TRBV29-1 and TRBJ1-1, with 10 bases matching TRBD1. CDR1 is SQVTM, CDR2 ANQGSEA, per germline. This CDR3 is 16 amino acids long. V gave up 2 bases and J gave up 4 bases; unmatched junction bases: 10. The complete variable domain, with remaining parts taken from reference TRBV29-1 and TRBJ1-1, reads SAVISQKPSRDICQRGTSLTIQCQVDSQVTMMFWYRQQPGQSLTLIATANQGSEATYESGFVIDKFPISRPNLTFSTLTVSNMSPEDSSIYLCSVERGTGEWSTEAFFGQGTRLTVV.

This clone has a single count. The V gene is TRBV4-1, the J gene TRBJ2-3; 7 bases are shared with TRBD1. V trimming: 1 base; J trimming: 1 base; junction bases outside the gene matches: 2. Per the germline V gene, CDR1 is MGHRA and CDR2 is YSYEKL. This CDR3 has 15 residues. CDR3 in DNA: TGCGCCAGCAGCCAAGGACAGGGAGGCACAGATACGCAGTATTTT. Translating gives CASSQGQGGTDTQYF.

This clone was detected once. The chain couples TRBV11-2 to TRBJ1-1; 9 nucleotides line up with TRBD1. The V gene end was trimmed by 4 bases and the J gene end by 1 base; junction bases not matched to a gene: 7. Germline V gene data show CDR1 as SGHAT and CDR2 as FQNNGV. The CDR3 sequence is 16 residues long. The CDR3 nucleotides read TGTGCCAGCAGCTGGGAAACGGACAGGGGGAACACTGAAGCTTTCTTT. It encodes CASSWETDRGNTEAFF.

The V call is TRBV5-6, the J call TRBJ2-1; D is unresolved. Germline V lookup: CDR1 SGHDT, CDR2 YYEEEE. The V end lost 1 base, the J end lost 6 bases, and 8 bases lay between the germline ends. The CDR3 extends over 13 amino acids. The CDR3 nucleotides are TGTGCCAGCAGCTTGAGCCTCCTCAATGAGCAGTTCTTC. It is translated as CASSLSLLNEQFF.

The rearrangement joins TRBV21-1 to TRBJ2-4. TRBV21-1 is an annotated pseudogene. This CDR3 contains 17 residues. The CDR3 sequence: CASSKEEGFGAKNIQYF. CDR3 DNA: TGTGCCAGCAGCAAAGAAGAGGGGTTTGGAGCCAAAAACATTCAGTACTTC.

The chain carries TRBV19 and TRBJ1-5, with D perhaps TRBD1 (5 bases). Trimming removed 5 bases at V and 6 bases at J, with 11 bases between. The CDR3 is 13 residues long. Germline assignment: CDR1 LNHDA and CDR2 SQIVND (reference sequence). The CDR3 is CASSVWGRQPQHF. The CDR3, as DNA: TGTGCCAGTAGTGTGTGGGGACGTCAGCCCCAGCATTTT. The full variable domain, rest sourced from reference TRBV19 and TRBJ1-5, is DGGITQSPKYLFRKEGQNVTLSCEQNLNHDAMYWYRQDPGQGLRLIYYSQIVNDFQKGDIAEGYSVSREKKESFPLTVTSAQKNPTAFYLCASSVWGRQPQHFGDGTRLSIL.

The genes are TRBV2 and TRBJ2-1; D may correspond to TRBD1 or TRBD2 (6 bases each). Germline V CDR1 and CDR2: SNHLY, FYNNEI. This CDR3 has 13 residues. V lost 9 bases and J lost 6, with 15 bases in between. The CDR3 loop reads CASGGQGGNEQFF. CDR3 DNA: TGTGCCAGTGGGGGGCAGGGAGGCAATGAGCAGTTCTTC.

This clone was counted once. The CDR3 DNA is TGTGCCAGCAGTGGGGGGACAGGGGTTCAAAAACTGTTTTTT. Encoded protein: CASSGGTGVQKLFF. The J gene is TRBJ1-4, the V gene TRBV2; TRBD1 agrees at 10 bases. The CDR3 totals 14 residues. Germline CDR1 and CDR2: SNHLY and FYNNEI. Germline trimming cut 4 bases from V and 9 bases from J; bases unmatched to any gene: 5.

The rearrangement links TRBV19 to TRBJ2-3, with a possible D match to TRBD2 (6 bases). CDR3 length: 15 amino acids. V was clipped by 5 bases and J by 6 bases, with 18 bases between them. Germline CDR1 reads LNHDA; CDR2 reads SQIVND (reference sequence). CDR3 protein: CASSPMEGFTDTQYF. CDR3 bases: TGTGCCAGTAGTCCCATGGAGGGGTTTACTGATACGCAGTATTTT.

The chain joins TRBV5-8 to TRBJ2-7, with D possibly matching TRBD2 (6 bases). Germline V CDR1 and CDR2: SGHTS, YDEGEE. The CDR3 spans 18 residues. V shed 4 bases and J shed 2 bases, with 25 bases lying between them. CDR3 nucleotide sequence: TGTGCCAGCAGCCAAGAGGGTTCGAACCGGGACTTAACCTACGAGCAGTACTTC. It specifies CASSQEGSNRDLTYEQYF.

This chain connects TRBV19 to TRBJ1-1, with 9 bases lining up with TRBD1. CDR3 length: 17 residues. Per germline, CDR1 LNHDA and CDR2 SQIVND (reference sequence). J lost 3 bases, V lost 5 bases, and 13 bases had no gene match. CDR3 bases: TGTGCCAGTAGTTCCCGCCCGTGGGGACAGGGTGACACTGAAGCTTTCTTT. Translated, it gives CASSSRPWGQGDTEAFF.

This chain joins TRBV6-5 and TRBJ2-5, with D possibly matching TRBD1 (6 bases). The DNA end lines up better with TRBJ2-7; the J call may be wrong. The CDR3 loop spans 15 amino acids. Germline V gene sequence: CDR1 MNHEY, CDR2 SVGAGI. The CDR3 loop reads CASRHNNRAANEQYF. CDR3 coding DNA: TGTGCCAGCAGACACAACAACAGGGCGGCCAACGAGCAGTACTTC.

The chain has TRBV27 and TRBJ1-2; 7 bases map to TRBD1. Germline trimming cut 5 bases from V and 7 bases from J; bases unmatched to any gene: 7. Per the germline V gene, CDR1 is MNHEY and CDR2 is SMNVEV (reference sequence). There are 13 residues in the CDR3. The CDR3 DNA sequence: TGTGCCAGCAGTACAGGGACAGCAAGTGGCTACACCTTC. This translates into CASSTGTASGYTF.

J is TRBJ2-7 and V is TRBV10-3; TRBD1 is a possible D gene (6 bases). Germline lookup yields CDR1 ENHRY and CDR2 SYGVKD. V gave up 5 bases and J gave up 3 bases, with 11 bases separating them. The CDR3 is 13 residues long. For the CDR3, the DNA is TGTGCCATCAGTTCAGGGGTGGGCTACGAGCAGTACTTC. Protein product: CAISSGVGYEQYF.

This chain uses TRBV9 with TRBJ2-1; 10 bases line up with TRBD2. The V segment lost 0 bases and the J segment 14 bases; nucleotides outside the gene matches: 5. Looked up from germline, CDR1 is SGDLS and CDR2 is YYNGEE. The CDR3 spans 13 residues. The CDR3 sequence is CASSVGLAGDKFF. DNA of the CDR3: TGTGCCAGCAGCGTAGGGCTAGCGGGAGATAAGTTCTTC.

The J gene is TRBJ1-2, the V gene TRBV28, with D unclear. Germline values: CDR1 MDHEN, CDR2 SYDVKM. The CDR3 consists of 15 residues. V gave up 2 bases and J gave up 2 bases, with 12 bases separating them. This CDR3 is CASSLTGLLNYGYTF. The CDR3 DNA sequence: TGTGCCAGCAGTTTAACCGGGCTCCTGAACTATGGCTACACCTTC.

V is TRBV12-5 and J is TRBJ2-7, with 14 nucleotides matching TRBD2. CDR3 length equals 16 residues. The ends lost 8 bases at V and 4 bases at J; junction bases unmatched: 10. CDR1 is LGHNT, CDR2 FRNRAP, per germline. CDR3 DNA sequence: TGTGCTAGTCTCCCAGGGACTAGCGGGAGATTTTACGAGCAGTACTTC. Amino acids: CASLPGTSGRFYEQYF. Together with reference TRBV12-5 and TRBJ2-7, the CDR3 gives the full variable domain: DARVTQTPRHKVTEMGQEVTMRCQPILGHNTVFWYRQTMMQGLELLAYFRNRAPLDDSGMPKDRFSAEMPDATLATLKIQPSEPRDSAVYFCASLPGTSGRFYEQYFGPGTRLTVT.

The V call is TRBV9, the J call TRBJ2-2; 7 bases line up with TRBD2. In germline, CDR1 is SGDLS, CDR2 YYNGEE. This CDR3 is 16 amino acids long. Trimming cost V 4 bases and J 5 bases; bases outside gene matches: 11. The CDR3 sequence: CASSPPQAGVTGELFF. Written as DNA, the CDR3 is TGTGCCAGCAGCCCCCCCCAGGCGGGAGTGACCGGGGAGCTGTTTTTT.

This chain links TRBV5-1 with TRBJ2-1; TRBD1 aligns across 7 bases. Per germline, CDR1 SGHRS and CDR2 YFSETQ. This CDR3 has 16 amino acids. Losses at the gene ends were 0 bases for V and 3 bases for J; bases not matched to a gene: 6. As DNA, the CDR3 is TGCGCCAGCAGCTTGGGATGGGCAGGGGGCTACAATGAGCAGTTCTTC. Protein sequence: CASSLGWAGGYNEQFF.

As for this clone: This sample includes further DNA sequences coding for the same CDR3. The V gene is TRBV7-9, the J gene TRBJ2-7, with TRBD2 as a possible D gene (6 bases). Germline CDR1 and CDR2: SEHNR and FQNEAQ (reference sequence). V was cut by 2 bases and J by 3 bases, with 11 bases left in between. The length of the CDR3 is 14 residues. CDR3 coding DNA: TGTGCCAGCAGCTTATCCGGGAGCGGCTACGAGCAGTACTTC. It yields the protein CASSLSGSGYEQYF. Full variable domain (outside the CDR3, taken from reference TRBV7-9 and TRBJ2-7): DTGVSQNPRHKITKRGQNVTFRCDPISEHNRLYWYRQTLGQGPEFLTYFQNEAQLEKSRLLSDRFSAERPKGSFSTLEIQRTEQGDSAMYLCASSLSGSGYEQYFGPGTRLTVT.

CDR3 sequence reads: CAWSVLDYNEQFF. CDR3 bases: TGTGCCTGGAGTGTACTAGACTACAATGAGCAGTTCTTC. V and J are TRBV30 and TRBJ2-1; D is possibly TRBD2 (5 bases). Trimming took 0 bases from V and 3 from J, leaving 6 bases between them. This CDR3 spans 13 amino acids. Germline CDR1 GTSNPN, CDR2 SVGIG (reference sequence). Filled out from reference TRBV30 and TRBJ2-1, the complete variable domain reads SQTIHQWPATLVQPVGSPLSLECTVEGTSNPNLYWYRQAAGRGLQLLFYSVGIGQISSEVPQNLSASRPQDRQFILSSKKLLLSDSGFYLCAWSVLDYNEQFFGPGTRLTVL.

The chain carries TRBV15 and TRBJ2-3, with TRBD2 as a possible D gene (5 bases). Trimming took off 5 bases at V and 1 base at J, with 10 bases between the two ends. Germline CDR1 LNHNV, CDR2 YYDKDF (reference sequence). The length of the CDR3 is 14 residues. The CDR3 DNA reads TGTGCCACCAGCGACGGGGTGGGCACAGATACGCAGTATTTT. This encodes CATSDGVGTDTQYF.